This T cell receptor beta chain was sequenced in a study of T cell responses to AZD1222 COVID-19 vaccine. This table comes from immunoSEQ multiplex PCR, and its TCRdb copy is limited to in-frame clones, with some not included. The sample has under 95,000 clones, almost 90% seen once. This CDR3 is 15 amino acids long. V was pared by 5 bases and J by 3 bases, with 6 bases of the junction left unmatched. The germline CDR1 and CDR2 sequences are SGHRS and YFSETQ. Turning to this clone: Antigen specificity is unknown.

General study points: There were mostly white British donors and more females than males, and clonal diversity was possibly underestimated. Baseline testing showed seropositivity in only a handful of AZD1222 recipients.

This sample comprised peripheral blood, obtained 28 days after the second AZD1222 dose. The source of this sequence is an adult who received the AZD1222 COVID-19 vaccine. The chain carries TRBV5-1 and TRBJ2-2; 8 nucleotides line up with TRBD1. This CDR3 reads CASSPDRVYTGELFF. CDR3 nucleotides: TGCGCCAGCAGTCCGGACAGGGTCTACACCGGGGAGCTGTTTTTT. The complete variable domain, with remaining parts taken from reference TRBV5-1 and TRBJ2-2, reads KAGVTQTPRYLIKTRGQQVTLSCSPISGHRSVSWYQQTPGQGLQFLFEYFSETQRNKGNFPGRFSGRQFSNSRSEMNVSTLELGDSALYLCASSPDRVYTGELFFGEGSRLTVL.